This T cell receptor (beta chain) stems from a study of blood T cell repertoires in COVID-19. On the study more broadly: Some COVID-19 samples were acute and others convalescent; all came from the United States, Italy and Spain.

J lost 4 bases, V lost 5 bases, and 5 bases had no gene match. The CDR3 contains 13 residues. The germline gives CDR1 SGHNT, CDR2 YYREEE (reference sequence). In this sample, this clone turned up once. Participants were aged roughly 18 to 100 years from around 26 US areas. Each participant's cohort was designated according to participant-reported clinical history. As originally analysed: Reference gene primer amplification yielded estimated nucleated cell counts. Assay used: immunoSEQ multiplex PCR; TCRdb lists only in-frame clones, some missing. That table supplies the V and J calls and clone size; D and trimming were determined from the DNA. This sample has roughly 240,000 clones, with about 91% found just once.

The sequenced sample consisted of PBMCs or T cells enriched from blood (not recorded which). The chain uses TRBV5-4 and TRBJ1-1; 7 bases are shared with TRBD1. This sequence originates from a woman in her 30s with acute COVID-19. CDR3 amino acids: CASRLQGSTEAFF. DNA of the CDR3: TGTGCCAGCAGATTACAGGGGAGCACTGAAGCTTTCTTT.